A selection of T cell receptor beta chains follows, all from one sample in a study of vaccination and CD4 T cells after COVID-19. TCRdb redid the calling of the PCR reads with MiXCR, one entry per CDR3 protein. The repertoire holds roughly 20,000 distinct CDR3 sequences, about 61% seen once, with under 8.5% in the top ten. For these receptors, no antigen is known. The sequencing input was CD4+ T cells from blood, cultured in vitro. The source of these receptors is a human donor who had recovered from COVID-19. Each CDR3 is given with its conserved first and last residue. Fields, in order: D gene, clone size, V gene, J gene, CDR3 protein, CDR3 DNA. The D gene is left open where the match is weak. Only part of the rows carry a size: once, few, many, or a class if the clone is expanded.

d_call: .; clone_size: .; v_call: TRBV10-3; j_call: TRBJ1-5; cdr3_aa: CAISEGTANQPQHF; cdr3_nt: TGTGCCATCAGTGAAGGGACGGCTAATCAGCCCCAGCATTTT
d_call: TRBD1; clone_size: few; v_call: TRBV7-2; j_call: TRBJ1-5; cdr3_aa: CASSLTGVYSNQPQHF; cdr3_nt: TGTGCCAGCAGCTTAACAGGGGTCTATAGCAATCAGCCCCAGCATTTT
d_call: .; clone_size: .; v_call: TRBV6-1; j_call: TRBJ1-1; cdr3_aa: CASNARRQNTEAFF; cdr3_nt: TGTGCCAGCAACGCCCGCCGACAGAACACTGAAGCTTTCTTT
d_call: .; clone_size: .; v_call: TRBV7-3; j_call: TRBJ2-2; cdr3_aa: CASSPANTGELFF; cdr3_nt: TGTGCCAGCAGCCCAGCGAACACCGGGGAGCTGTTTTTT
d_call: .; clone_size: .; v_call: TRBV10-3; j_call: TRBJ2-5; cdr3_aa: CAISDPTYQETQYF; cdr3_nt: TGTGCCATCAGCGACCCCACTTACCAAGAGACCCAGTACTTC
d_call: .; clone_size: .; v_call: TRBV20-1; j_call: TRBJ1-1; cdr3_aa: CSAKKRNTEAFF; cdr3_nt: TGCAGTGCTAAGAAGCGGAACACTGAAGCTTTCTTT
d_call: .; clone_size: .; v_call: TRBV20-1; j_call: TRBJ1-2; cdr3_aa: CSATQQARGYTF; cdr3_nt: TGCAGTGCTACCCAACAGGCTCGGGGCTACACCTTC
d_call: TRBD2; clone_size: .; v_call: TRBV11-2; j_call: TRBJ2-7; cdr3_aa: CASSPQGIAGGGEQYF; cdr3_nt: TGTGCCAGCAGCCCCCAGGGGATAGCGGGAGGGGGAGAGCAGTACTTC
d_call: .; clone_size: .; v_call: TRBV7-3; j_call: TRBJ2-2; cdr3_aa: CASSSGTRIGELFF; cdr3_nt: TGTGCCAGCAGCTCCGGGACACGGATCGGGGAGCTGTTTTTT
d_call: .; clone_size: .; v_call: TRBV27; j_call: TRBJ2-3; cdr3_aa: CASSAPGMSTDTQYF; cdr3_nt: TGTGCCAGCAGTGCCCCTGGGATGAGCACAGATACGCAGTATTTT
d_call: TRBD1; clone_size: once; v_call: TRBV28; j_call: TRBJ2-2; cdr3_aa: CASSSGQHTGELFF; cdr3_nt: TGTGCCAGCAGCTCGGGACAGCACACCGGGGAGCTGTTTTTT
d_call: TRBD2; clone_size: .; v_call: TRBV20-1; j_call: TRBJ2-5; cdr3_aa: CSATGGRETQYF; cdr3_nt: TGCAGTGCTACGGGAGGGCGCGAGACCCAGTACTTC
d_call: .; clone_size: few; v_call: TRBV7-9; j_call: TRBJ1-2; cdr3_aa: CASSPRQALMSGYTF; cdr3_nt: TGTGCCAGCAGCCCTCGACAGGCCCTTATGAGCGGCTACACCTTC
d_call: .; clone_size: .; v_call: TRBV28; j_call: TRBJ1-4; cdr3_aa: CASSLLAGGSEKLFF; cdr3_nt: TGTGCCAGCAGTTTACTGGCAGGAGGTAGTGAAAAACTGTTTTTT
d_call: TRBD2; clone_size: few; v_call: TRBV11-1; j_call: TRBJ2-2; cdr3_aa: CASSLVPSGSGPGELFF; cdr3_nt: TGTGCCAGCAGCTTAGTCCCTAGCGGGAGTGGTCCCGGGGAGCTGTTTTTT
d_call: .; clone_size: .; v_call: TRBV9; j_call: TRBJ2-5; cdr3_aa: CASSLHNGLGETQYF; cdr3_nt: TGTGCCAGCAGCCTCCATAATGGTTTGGGGGAGACCCAGTACTTC
d_call: .; clone_size: .; v_call: TRBV28; j_call: TRBJ1-1; cdr3_aa: CASSLGGRTEAFF; cdr3_nt: TGTGCCAGCAGTTTGGGAGGAAGGACTGAAGCTTTCTTT
d_call: .; clone_size: .; v_call: TRBV7-2; j_call: TRBJ2-1; cdr3_aa: CASSLMEHNEQFF; cdr3_nt: TGTGCCAGCAGCTTAATGGAACACAATGAGCAGTTCTTC
d_call: TRBD1; clone_size: .; v_call: TRBV7-6; j_call: TRBJ1-2; cdr3_aa: CASSLGQGSTYGYTF; cdr3_nt: TGTGCCAGCAGCTTAGGACAGGGGTCTACCTATGGCTACACCTTC
d_call: .; clone_size: .; v_call: TRBV19; j_call: TRBJ2-7; cdr3_aa: CASRGGGFHEQYF; cdr3_nt: TGTGCCAGTAGAGGAGGGGGCTTTCACGAGCAGTACTTC
d_call: TRBD1; clone_size: .; v_call: TRBV7-9; j_call: TRBJ1-4; cdr3_aa: CASSRIDRDLFF; cdr3_nt: TGTGCCAGCAGCCGGATAGACAGGGATCTGTTTTTT
d_call: .; clone_size: .; v_call: TRBV20-1; j_call: TRBJ2-7; cdr3_aa: CSASDLLGEQYF; cdr3_nt: TGCAGTGCTTCGGATCTTCTTGGCGAGCAGTACTTC
d_call: TRBD1; clone_size: .; v_call: TRBV20-1; j_call: TRBJ1-2; cdr3_aa: CSARVSSWAGGYGYTF; cdr3_nt: TGCAGTGCTAGAGTTAGTTCGTGGGCAGGGGGCTATGGCTACACCTTC
d_call: TRBD1; clone_size: .; v_call: TRBV7-3; j_call: TRBJ2-2; cdr3_aa: CASSDPGQGNTGELFF; cdr3_nt: TGTGCCAGCAGCGACCCGGGACAGGGAAACACCGGGGAGCTGTTTTTT
d_call: .; clone_size: .; v_call: TRBV27; j_call: TRBJ2-1; cdr3_aa: CASSSRTVNGPYNEQFF; cdr3_nt: TGTGCCAGCAGTTCTAGGACAGTTAATGGCCCTTACAATGAGCAGTTCTTC
d_call: TRBD1; clone_size: .; v_call: TRBV6-1; j_call: TRBJ1-1; cdr3_aa: CASSDPTGVETEAFF; cdr3_nt: TGTGCCAGCAGTGACCCTACAGGGGTGGAGACTGAAGCTTTCTTT
d_call: .; clone_size: few; v_call: TRBV20-1; j_call: TRBJ2-7; cdr3_aa: CSARRRQGMSHEQYF; cdr3_nt: TGCAGTGCTAGACGTCGGCAGGGAATGAGTCACGAGCAGTACTTC
d_call: .; clone_size: .; v_call: TRBV11-1; j_call: TRBJ1-6; cdr3_aa: CASSRYAQGDNSPLHF; cdr3_nt: TGTGCCAGCAGCCGATACGCACAGGGAGACAATTCACCCCTCCACTTT
d_call: TRBD1; clone_size: few; v_call: TRBV20-1; j_call: TRBJ1-5; cdr3_aa: CSAWDRASQPQHF; cdr3_nt: TGCAGTGCTTGGGACAGGGCAAGCCAGCCCCAGCATTTT
d_call: TRBD2; clone_size: .; v_call: TRBV6-5; j_call: TRBJ2-7; cdr3_aa: CASSYSTWTSGTYEQYF; cdr3_nt: TGTGCCAGCAGTTACTCGACATGGACTAGCGGCACCTACGAGCAGTACTTC
d_call: TRBD1; clone_size: few; v_call: TRBV20-1; j_call: TRBJ2-3; cdr3_aa: CSARPAGTGTDTQYF; cdr3_nt: TGCAGTGCTAGACCCGCCGGGACAGGGACAGATACGCAGTATTTT
d_call: TRBD2; clone_size: .; v_call: TRBV7-8; j_call: TRBJ2-7; cdr3_aa: CASSRQLADSSYEQYF; cdr3_nt: TGTGCCAGCAGCCGCCAGCTAGCGGATAGCTCCTACGAGCAGTACTTC
d_call: .; clone_size: .; v_call: TRBV4-2; j_call: TRBJ1-5; cdr3_aa: CASSQDGGGDNQPQHF; cdr3_nt: TGTGCCAGCAGCCAAGACGGGGGGGGGGACAATCAGCCCCAGCATTTT
d_call: .; clone_size: .; v_call: TRBV11-2; j_call: TRBJ2-1; cdr3_aa: CASSLAPGTPTYNEQFF; cdr3_nt: TGTGCCAGCAGCTTAGCCCCCGGGACACCCACCTACAATGAGCAGTTCTTC